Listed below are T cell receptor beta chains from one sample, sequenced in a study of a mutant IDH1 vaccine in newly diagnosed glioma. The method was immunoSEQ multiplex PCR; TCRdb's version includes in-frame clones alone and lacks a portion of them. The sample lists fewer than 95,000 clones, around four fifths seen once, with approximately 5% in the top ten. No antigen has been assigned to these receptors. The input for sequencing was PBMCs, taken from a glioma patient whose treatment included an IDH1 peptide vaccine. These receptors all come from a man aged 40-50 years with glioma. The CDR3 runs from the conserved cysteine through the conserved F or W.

cdr3_aa: CASSPAGLSEQYF; j_call: TRBJ2-7; v_call: TRBV7-9
cdr3_aa: CASSQGTSETNEQYF; j_call: TRBJ2-7; v_call: TRBV4-3
cdr3_aa: CASPRGDAEAFF; j_call: TRBJ1-1; v_call: TRBV27
cdr3_aa: CASSLLGLYEQYF; j_call: TRBJ2-7; v_call: TRBV7-2
cdr3_aa: CASSQTRQGASYEQYF; j_call: TRBJ2-7; v_call: TRBV4-3
cdr3_aa: CASSDRATNEKLFF; j_call: TRBJ1-4; v_call: TRBV2
cdr3_aa: CASSLGGQMNTEAFF; j_call: TRBJ1-1; v_call: TRBV7-9
cdr3_aa: CASSHGTSGGASTDTQYF; j_call: TRBJ2-3; v_call: TRBV5-1
cdr3_aa: CAWSGYGSPDSYEQYF; j_call: TRBJ2-7; v_call: TRBV30
cdr3_aa: CASRQRSLPTGELFF; j_call: TRBJ2-2; v_call: TRBV5-1
cdr3_aa: CASSDPQPQHF; j_call: TRBJ1-5; v_call: TRBV6-5
cdr3_aa: CASREATGRNTEAFF; j_call: TRBJ1-1; v_call: TRBV2
cdr3_aa: CAHSGGAISYNEQFF; j_call: TRBJ2-1; v_call: TRBV30
cdr3_aa: CASKGTSGGARSDTQYF; j_call: TRBJ2-3; v_call: TRBV2
cdr3_aa: CASRPWTGDRETQYF; j_call: TRBJ2-5; v_call: TRBV27
cdr3_aa: CASSLFPGFDTQYF; j_call: TRBJ2-3; v_call: TRBV7-2
cdr3_aa: CASSSRGGANVLTF; j_call: TRBJ2-6; v_call: TRBV7-2
cdr3_aa: CASSQGGRGNTEAFF; j_call: TRBJ1-1; v_call: TRBV4-1
cdr3_aa: CASSHHSNQPQHF; j_call: TRBJ1-5; v_call: TRBV14
cdr3_aa: CASSPPTRLAGTYEQYF; j_call: TRBJ2-7; v_call: TRBV27